Reported below is one TCR beta chain. Its matching antigen is unknown. The data were taken from a study of T cell responses to AZD1222 COVID-19 vaccine. Profiled with immunoSEQ multiplex PCR; TCRdb holds only in-frame clones, not every one. The data show roughly 180,000 clones, 75% to 90% seen once. CDR1 and CDR2 (germline): MNHEY, SMNVEV (reference sequence). V dropped 8 bases and J dropped 4 bases, with 6 bases sitting between them. This CDR3 is built from 11 residues. Study-wide results and caveats: Baseline seropositives among AZD1222 recipients totaled only 5 to 7.

The sequence was obtained from an adult in good health. The sample in question was peripheral blood, obtained on day 0 of AZD1222 vaccination. The gene calls are TRBV27 and TRBJ1-5, with D hard to call. The CDR3 spells CASGINQPQHF. CDR3 nucleotides: TGTGCCAGCGGGATAAATCAGCCCCAGCATTTT.